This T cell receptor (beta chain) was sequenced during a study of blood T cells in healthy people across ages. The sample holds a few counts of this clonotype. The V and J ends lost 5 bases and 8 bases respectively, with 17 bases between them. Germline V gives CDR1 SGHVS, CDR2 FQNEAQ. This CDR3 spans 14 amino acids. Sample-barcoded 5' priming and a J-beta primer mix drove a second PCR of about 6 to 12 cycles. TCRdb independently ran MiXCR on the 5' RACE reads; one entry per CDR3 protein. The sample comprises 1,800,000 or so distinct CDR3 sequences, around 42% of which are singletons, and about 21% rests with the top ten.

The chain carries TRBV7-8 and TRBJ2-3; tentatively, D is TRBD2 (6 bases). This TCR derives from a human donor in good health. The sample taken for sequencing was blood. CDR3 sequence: CASSLREAAGTQYF. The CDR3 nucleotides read TGTGCCAGCAGCCTTAGGGAAGCAGCGGGTACGCAGTATTTT.